Following are 6 T cell receptor beta chains from one sample sequenced in a study of blood T cell repertoires in COVID-19. Only in-frame clones appear in the TCRdb table, and some are missing; sequencing was by immunoSEQ multiplex PCR. The repertoire holds some 89,000 clones, with 65% to 85% as singletons. What was sequenced was peripheral blood. The receptors were gathered from a man between 65 and 85 years old with acute or convalescent COVID-19.

V is TRBV2 and J is TRBJ2-2; 8 bases fit TRBD1. CDR3 length equals 15 residues. The J segment lost 0 bases and the V segment lost 8 bases, leaving 5 bases of the junction unmatched. Germline V gives CDR1 SNHLY, CDR2 FYNNEI. CDR3 DNA sequence: TGTGCCAGCCGGGCAGGGGGCGCGAACACCGGGGAGCTGTTTTTT. Encoded protein: CASRAGGANTGELFF.

Details on this clone: Other nucleotide sequences from this sample produce the same CDR3. V and J are TRBV7-8 and TRBJ2-7; TRBD2 aligns across 7 bases. V lost 3 bases to trimming and J lost 4 bases; unmatched junction nucleotides: 9. The germline CDR1 and CDR2 sequences are SGHVS and FQNEAQ. CDR3 length: 15 amino acids. The CDR3 sequence is CASSLGGGGQYEQYF. The CDR3, as DNA: TGTGCCAGCAGCTTGGGTGGGGGAGGGCAATACGAGCAGTACTTC.

The V and J genes are TRBV11-2 and TRBJ2-7, with 15 bases aligning to TRBD2. Per the germline V gene, CDR1 is SGHAT and CDR2 is FQNNGV. V was pared by 5 bases and J by 7 bases, with 6 bases of the junction left unmatched. The CDR3 has 15 amino acids. The CDR3 region is CASSPGGLAGGEQYF. DNA of the CDR3: TGTGCCAGCAGCCCCGGGGGACTAGCGGGGGGAGAGCAGTACTTC.

V usage is TRBV19 and J usage is TRBJ2-4; 9 positions agree with TRBD2. This CDR3 contains 15 residues. Unmatched junction bases numbered 5, after V lost 5 bases and J lost 3 bases. CDR1 LNHDA and CDR2 SQIVND come from the germline V gene (reference sequence). CDR3 sequence: CASSWRGGDKNIQYF. The CDR3 nucleotides read TGTGCCAGTAGTTGGCGGGGGGGGGACAAAAACATTCAGTACTTC.

The chain is built from TRBV11-2 and TRBJ1-1; TRBD1 is a possible D gene (5 bases). Germline CDR1 SGHAT, CDR2 FQNNGV. Trimming took off 5 bases at V and 5 bases at J, with 15 bases between the two ends. The CDR3 sequence is 14 residues long. CDR3 in DNA: TGTGCCAGCAGCCCGGGGGGGTGGGGGACTGAAGCTTTCTTT. Its protein product is CASSPGGWGTEAFF.

The DNA for the CDR3 is TGTGCCAGCAGCTCCTTGTCTACCTACGAGCAGTACTTC. Residues: CASSSLSTYEQYF. The V call is TRBV5-4, the J call TRBJ2-7; D gene unclear. There are 13 residues in the CDR3. V dropped 3 bases and J dropped 2 bases, with 9 bases sitting between them. Germline CDR1 SGHNT, CDR2 YYREEE (reference sequence).